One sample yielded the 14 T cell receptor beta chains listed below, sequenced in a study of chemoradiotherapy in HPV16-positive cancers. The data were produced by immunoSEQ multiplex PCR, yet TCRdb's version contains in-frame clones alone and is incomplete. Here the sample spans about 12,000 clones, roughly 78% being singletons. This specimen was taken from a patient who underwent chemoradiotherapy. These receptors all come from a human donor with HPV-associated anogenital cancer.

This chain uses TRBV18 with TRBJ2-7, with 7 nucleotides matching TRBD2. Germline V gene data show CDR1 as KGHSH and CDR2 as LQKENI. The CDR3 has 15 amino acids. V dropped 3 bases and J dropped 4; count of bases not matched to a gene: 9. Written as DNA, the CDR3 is TGTGCCAGCTCACCGGGGGGGGAGGGCCCATACGAGCAGTACTTC. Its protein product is CASSPGGEGPYEQYF.

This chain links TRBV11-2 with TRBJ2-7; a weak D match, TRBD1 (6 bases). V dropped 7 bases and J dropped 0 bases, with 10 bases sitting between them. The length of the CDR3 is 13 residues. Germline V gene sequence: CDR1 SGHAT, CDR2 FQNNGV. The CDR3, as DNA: TGTGCCAGCACCACGGACAGCTCCTACGAGCAGTACTTC. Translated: CASTTDSSYEQYF.

CDR3 nucleotides: TGTGCCAGCAAGACTAGCGGGGATCGTGTCTGTGAGCAGTTCTTC. It yields the protein CASKTSGDRVCEQFF. The rearrangement joins TRBV21-1 to TRBJ2-1; the table names TRBD2, a call not compared with the DNA. TRBV21-1 is designated a pseudogene. This CDR3 has 15 amino acids.

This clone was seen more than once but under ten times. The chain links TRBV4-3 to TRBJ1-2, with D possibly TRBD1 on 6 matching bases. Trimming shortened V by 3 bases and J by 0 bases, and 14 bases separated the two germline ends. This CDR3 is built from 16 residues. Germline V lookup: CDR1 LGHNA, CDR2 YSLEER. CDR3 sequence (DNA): TGCGCCAGCAGCCAGGAACTGGACAGTCCTAACTATGGCTACACCTTC. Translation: CASSQELDSPNYGYTF.

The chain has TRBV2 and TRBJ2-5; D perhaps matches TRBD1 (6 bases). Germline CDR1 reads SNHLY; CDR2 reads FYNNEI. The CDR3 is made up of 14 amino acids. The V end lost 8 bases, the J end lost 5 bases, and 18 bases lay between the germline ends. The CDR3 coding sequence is TGTGCCAGCCTACCGGGACACGGGTTGGAGACCCAGTACTTC. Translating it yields CASLPGHGLETQYF.

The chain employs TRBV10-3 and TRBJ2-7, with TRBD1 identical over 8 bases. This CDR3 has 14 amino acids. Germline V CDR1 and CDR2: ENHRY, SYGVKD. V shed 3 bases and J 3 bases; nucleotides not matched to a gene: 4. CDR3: CAISERQGSYEQYF. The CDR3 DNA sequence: TGTGCCATCAGTGAACGACAGGGGAGCTACGAGCAGTACTTC.

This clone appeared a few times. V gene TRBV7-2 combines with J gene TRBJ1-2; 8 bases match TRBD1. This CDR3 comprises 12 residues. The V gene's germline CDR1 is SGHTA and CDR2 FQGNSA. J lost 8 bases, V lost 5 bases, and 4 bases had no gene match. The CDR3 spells CASSLDRGGYTF. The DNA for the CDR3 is TGTGCCAGCAGCCTAGACAGGGGAGGCTACACCTTC. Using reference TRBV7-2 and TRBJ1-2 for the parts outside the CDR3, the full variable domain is GAGVSQSPSNKVTEKGKDVELRCDPISGHTALYWYRQSLGQGLEFLIYFQGNSAPDKSGLPSDRFSAERTGGSVSTLTIQRTQQEDSAVYLCASSLDRGGYTFGSGTRLTVV.

The CDR3 coding sequence is TGTGCCAGCAGCTTAATTCCAGGGTCACTTAGCTCTGGGGCCAACGTCCTGACTTTC. Translated, it gives CASSLIPGSLSSGANVLTF. This chain uses TRBV7-2 with TRBJ2-6; TRBD1 is a possible D gene (5 bases). This CDR3 region has 19 residues. Trimming stripped 2 bases from V and 0 bases from J, with 17 bases between. In germline, CDR1 is SGHTA, CDR2 FQGNSA.

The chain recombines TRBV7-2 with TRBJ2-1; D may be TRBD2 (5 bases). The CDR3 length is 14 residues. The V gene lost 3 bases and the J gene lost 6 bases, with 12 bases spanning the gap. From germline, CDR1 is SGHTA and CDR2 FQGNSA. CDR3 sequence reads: CASSFRELSNEQFF. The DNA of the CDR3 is TGTGCCAGCAGCTTTCGGGAATTGAGCAATGAGCAGTTCTTC.

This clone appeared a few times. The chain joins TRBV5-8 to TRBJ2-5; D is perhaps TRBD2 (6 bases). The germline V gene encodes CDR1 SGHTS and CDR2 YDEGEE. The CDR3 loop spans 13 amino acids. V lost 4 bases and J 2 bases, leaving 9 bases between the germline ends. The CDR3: CASSRDFQETQYF. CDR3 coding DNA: TGTGCCAGCAGCCGGGACTTTCAAGAGACCCAGTACTTC.

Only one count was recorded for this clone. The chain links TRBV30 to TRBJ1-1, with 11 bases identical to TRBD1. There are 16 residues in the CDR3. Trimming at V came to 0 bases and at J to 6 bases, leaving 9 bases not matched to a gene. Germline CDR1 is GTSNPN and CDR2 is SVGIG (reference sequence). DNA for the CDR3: TGTGCCTGGAGTGTACTCAGGACAGGGGGCTTCGCTGAAGCTTTCTTT. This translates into CAWSVLRTGGFAEAFF.

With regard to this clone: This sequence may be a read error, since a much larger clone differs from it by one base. The DNA for the CDR3 is TGTGCCAGCAGTGAAGCTTTCTTT. Translation gives CASSEAFF. This sequence joins TRBV6-1 and TRBJ1-1; no reliable D call. Trimming removed 0 bases from V and 13 bases from J, with 0 bases in between. Per the germline V gene, CDR1 is MNHNS and CDR2 is SASEGT. There are 8 residues in the CDR3.

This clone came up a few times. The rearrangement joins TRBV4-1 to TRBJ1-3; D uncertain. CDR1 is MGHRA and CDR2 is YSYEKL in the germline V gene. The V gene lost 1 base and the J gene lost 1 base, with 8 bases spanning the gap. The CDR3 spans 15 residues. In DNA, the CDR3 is TGCGCCAGCAGCCAAGTAGGAGGATCTGGAAACACCATATATTTT. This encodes CASSQVGGSGNTIYF.

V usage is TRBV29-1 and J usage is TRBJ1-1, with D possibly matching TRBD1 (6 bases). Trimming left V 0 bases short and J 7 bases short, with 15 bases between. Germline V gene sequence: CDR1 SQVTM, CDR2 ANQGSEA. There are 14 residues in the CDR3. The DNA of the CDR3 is TGCAGCGTTGAAGACCCGGAATCAGGGGATGAAGCTTTCTTT. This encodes CSVEDPESGDEAFF.